The clone carrying this T cell receptor (beta chain) was observed once. The germline CDR1 and CDR2 sequences are LGHNA and YSLEER. The CDR3 totals 15 residues. Trimming took 0 bases from V and 8 from J; bases not matched to a gene: 6. Here immunoSEQ multiplex PCR was the method, and the copy in TCRdb shows in-frame clones only, minus some. In the table there are around 97,000 clones, roughly 92% of which are singletons. This entry is derived from a study of T cell changes during pregnancy in multiple sclerosis. V gene TRBV4-3 combines with J gene TRBJ2-1; the match to TRBD1 covers 8 bases. The sequence was obtained from a female donor with multiple sclerosis, enrolled in a pregnancy study. Source: peripheral blood, taken after pregnancy. The CDR3 DNA is TGCGCCAGCAGCCAAGACCGGACAGGGATAGATGAGCAGTTCTTC. The encoded protein is CASSQDRTGIDEQFF.